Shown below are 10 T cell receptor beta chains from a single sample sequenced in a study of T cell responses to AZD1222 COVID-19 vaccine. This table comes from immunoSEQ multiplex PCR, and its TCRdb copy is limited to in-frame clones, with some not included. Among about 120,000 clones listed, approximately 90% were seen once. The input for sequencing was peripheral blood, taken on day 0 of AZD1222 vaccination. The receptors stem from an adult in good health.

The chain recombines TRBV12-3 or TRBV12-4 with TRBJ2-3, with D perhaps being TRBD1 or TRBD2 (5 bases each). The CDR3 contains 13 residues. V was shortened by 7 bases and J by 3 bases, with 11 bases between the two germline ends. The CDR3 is CASKGDGTDTQYF. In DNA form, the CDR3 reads TGTGCCAGCAAAGGGGACGGGACAGATACGCAGTATTTT.

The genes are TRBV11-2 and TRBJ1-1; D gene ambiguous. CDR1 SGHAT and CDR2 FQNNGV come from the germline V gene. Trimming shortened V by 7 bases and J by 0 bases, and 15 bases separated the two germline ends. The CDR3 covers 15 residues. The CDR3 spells CASTSGRRLNTEAFF. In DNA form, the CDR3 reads TGTGCCAGCACCTCGGGCCGGCGGTTGAACACTGAAGCTTTCTTT.

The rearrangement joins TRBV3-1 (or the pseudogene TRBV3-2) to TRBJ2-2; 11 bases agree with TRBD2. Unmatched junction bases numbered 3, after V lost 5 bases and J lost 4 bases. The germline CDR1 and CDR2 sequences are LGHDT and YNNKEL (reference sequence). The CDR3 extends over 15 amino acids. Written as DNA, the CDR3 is TGTGCCAGCAGCAAACTAGCGGGAGTCACCGGGGAGCTGTTTTTT. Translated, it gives CASSKLAGVTGELFF.

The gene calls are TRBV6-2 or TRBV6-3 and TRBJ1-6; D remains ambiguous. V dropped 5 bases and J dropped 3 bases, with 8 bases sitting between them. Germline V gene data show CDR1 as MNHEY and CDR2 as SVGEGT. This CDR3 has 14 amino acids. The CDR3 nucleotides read TGTGCCAGCAGTAAAAGGGACTATAATTCACCCCTCCACTTT. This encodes CASSKRDYNSPLHF.

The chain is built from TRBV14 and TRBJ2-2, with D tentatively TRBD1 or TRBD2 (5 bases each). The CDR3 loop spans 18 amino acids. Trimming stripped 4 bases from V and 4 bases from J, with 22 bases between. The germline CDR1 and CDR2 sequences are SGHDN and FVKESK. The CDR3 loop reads CASSRNPGPPWGTGELFF. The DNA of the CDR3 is TGTGCCAGCAGCCGGAATCCGGGACCCCCCTGGGGCACCGGGGAGCTGTTTTTT.

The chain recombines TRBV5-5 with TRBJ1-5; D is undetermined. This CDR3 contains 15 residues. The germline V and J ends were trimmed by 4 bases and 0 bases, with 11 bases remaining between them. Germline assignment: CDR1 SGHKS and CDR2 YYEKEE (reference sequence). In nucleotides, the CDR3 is TGTGCCAGCAGCAGCGGGCGGTATAGCAATCAGCCCCAGCATTTT. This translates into CASSSGRYSNQPQHF.

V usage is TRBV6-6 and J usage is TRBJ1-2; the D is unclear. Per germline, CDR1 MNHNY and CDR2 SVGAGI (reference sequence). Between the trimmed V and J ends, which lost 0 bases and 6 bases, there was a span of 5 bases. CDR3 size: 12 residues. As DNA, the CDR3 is TGTGCCAGCAGTTACTCGGGAGATGGCTACACCTTC. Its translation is CASSYSGDGYTF.

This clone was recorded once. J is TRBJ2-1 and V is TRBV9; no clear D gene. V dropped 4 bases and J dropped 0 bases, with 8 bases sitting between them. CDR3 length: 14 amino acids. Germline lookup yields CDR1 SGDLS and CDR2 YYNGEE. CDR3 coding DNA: TGTGCCAGCAGCCCCTCGGGCTCCTACAATGAGCAGTTCTTC. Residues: CASSPSGSYNEQFF.

In DNA form, the CDR3 reads TGTGCCAGCAGCCACCGACAGGGTCGTCCCAACTATGGCTACACCTTC. Amino acids: CASSHRQGRPNYGYTF. The V gene is TRBV7-8, the J gene TRBJ1-2; TRBD1 agrees at 7 bases. This CDR3 spans 16 amino acids. Germline assignment: CDR1 SGHVS and CDR2 FQNEAQ. Unmatched junction bases numbered 11, after V lost 5 bases and J lost 2 bases.

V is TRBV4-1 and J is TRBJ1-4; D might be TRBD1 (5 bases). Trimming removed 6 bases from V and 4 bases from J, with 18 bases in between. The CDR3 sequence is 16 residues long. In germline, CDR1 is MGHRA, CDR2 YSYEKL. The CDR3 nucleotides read TGCGCCAGCAGTTCTGGGGGAACAGGTCGTAATGAAAAACTGTTTTTT. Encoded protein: CASSSGGTGRNEKLFF.